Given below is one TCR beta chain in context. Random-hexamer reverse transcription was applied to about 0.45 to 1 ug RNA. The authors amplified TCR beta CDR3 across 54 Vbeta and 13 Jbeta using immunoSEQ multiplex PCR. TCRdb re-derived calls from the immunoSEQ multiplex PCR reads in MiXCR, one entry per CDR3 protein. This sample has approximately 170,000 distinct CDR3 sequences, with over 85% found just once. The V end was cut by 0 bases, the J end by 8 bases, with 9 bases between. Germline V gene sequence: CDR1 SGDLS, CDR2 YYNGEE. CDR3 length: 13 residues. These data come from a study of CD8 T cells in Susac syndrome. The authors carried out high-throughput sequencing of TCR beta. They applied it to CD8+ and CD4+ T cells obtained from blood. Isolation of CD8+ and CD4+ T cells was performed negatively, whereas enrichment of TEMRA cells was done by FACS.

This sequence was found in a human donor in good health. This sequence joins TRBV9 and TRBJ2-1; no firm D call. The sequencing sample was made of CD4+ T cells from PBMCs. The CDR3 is CASSVVGSYEQFF. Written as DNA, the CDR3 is TGTGCCAGCAGCGTAGTGGGTAGTTATGAGCAGTTCTTC.